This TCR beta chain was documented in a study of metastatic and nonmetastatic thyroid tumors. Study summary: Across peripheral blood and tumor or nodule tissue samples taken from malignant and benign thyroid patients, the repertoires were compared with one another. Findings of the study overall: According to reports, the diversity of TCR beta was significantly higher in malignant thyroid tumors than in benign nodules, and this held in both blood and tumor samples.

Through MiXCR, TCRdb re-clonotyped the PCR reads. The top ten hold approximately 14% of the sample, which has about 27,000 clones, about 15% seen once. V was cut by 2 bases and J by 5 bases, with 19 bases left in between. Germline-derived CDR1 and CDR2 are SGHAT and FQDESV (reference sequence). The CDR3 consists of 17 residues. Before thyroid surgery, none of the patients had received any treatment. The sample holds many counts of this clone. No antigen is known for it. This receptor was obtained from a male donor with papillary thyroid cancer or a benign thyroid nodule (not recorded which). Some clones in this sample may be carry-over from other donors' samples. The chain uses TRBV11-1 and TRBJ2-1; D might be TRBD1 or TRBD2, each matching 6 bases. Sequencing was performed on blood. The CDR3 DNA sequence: TGTGCCAGCAGCTTACGCAAAGGGGGGAGTACCCACAATGAGCAGTTCTTC. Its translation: CASSLRKGGSTHNEQFF.